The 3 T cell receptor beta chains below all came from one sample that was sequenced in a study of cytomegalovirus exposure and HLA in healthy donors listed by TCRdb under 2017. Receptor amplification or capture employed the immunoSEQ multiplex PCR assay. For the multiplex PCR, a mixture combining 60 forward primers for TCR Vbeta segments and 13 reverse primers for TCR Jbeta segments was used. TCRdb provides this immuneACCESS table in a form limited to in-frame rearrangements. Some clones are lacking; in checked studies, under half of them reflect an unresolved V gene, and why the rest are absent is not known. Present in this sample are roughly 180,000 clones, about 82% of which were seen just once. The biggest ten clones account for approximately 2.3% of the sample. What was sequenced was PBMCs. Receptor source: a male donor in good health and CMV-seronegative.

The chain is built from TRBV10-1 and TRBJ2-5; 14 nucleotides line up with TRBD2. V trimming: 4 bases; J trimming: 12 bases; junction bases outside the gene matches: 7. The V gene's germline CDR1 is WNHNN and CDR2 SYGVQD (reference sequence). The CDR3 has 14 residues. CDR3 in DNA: TGCGCCAGCAGTGGGACTAGCGGGAGGACGGGAAAGTACTTC. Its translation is CASSGTSGRTGKYF.

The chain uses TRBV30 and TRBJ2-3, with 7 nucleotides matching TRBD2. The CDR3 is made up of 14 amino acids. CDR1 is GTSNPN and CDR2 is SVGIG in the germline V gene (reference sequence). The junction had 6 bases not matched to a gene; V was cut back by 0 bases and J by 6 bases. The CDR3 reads CAWSVGRVGDTQYF. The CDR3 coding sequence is TGTGCCTGGAGTGTAGGGAGGGTAGGGGATACGCAGTATTTT.

The CDR3, as DNA: TGTGCCAGCAGCTGGGGGCAGGGCGACATGAACACTGAAGCTTTCTTT. This gives the protein CASSWGQGDMNTEAFF. The chain has TRBV5-4 and TRBJ1-1; weak D call: TRBD1 (6 bases). The CDR3 extends over 16 amino acids. Germline V gives CDR1 SGHNT, CDR2 YYREEE (reference sequence). V was shortened by 3 bases and J by 0 bases, with 15 bases between the two germline ends.